Listed here are 23 T cell receptor beta chains from one sample, sequenced in a study of post-analysis software for immune sequencing data. Study-wide results and limits: There were roughly 5 TRBV segments more frequent in patients than controls, and TRBV5-6, TRBV5-1 and TRBV20-1 were among them.

Carried by the TCR beta cDNA libraries were unique molecular identifiers. MiXCR, applied by TCRdb to the PCR reads, yields one record per CDR3 protein. The data contain around 200,000 distinct CDR3 sequences, 25% to 35% of them singletons. Their cognate antigens are unknown. Input material: blood. These receptors all come from a girl aged 2-17 years with multiple sclerosis.

This clonotype was detected only a few times. This sequence joins TRBV24-1 and TRBJ2-3; tentative D call: TRBD1 (7 bases). V was pared by 4 bases and J by 2 bases, with 9 bases between. CDR3 length: 14 residues. The germline CDR1 and CDR2 sequences are KGHDR and SFDVKD. CDR3: CATSDRGATDTQYF. Here the CDR3 DNA reads TGTGCCACCAGTGACAGGGGGGCCACAGATACGCAGTATTTT.

V and J are TRBV5-6 and TRBJ2-6, with 7 bases that match TRBD1. The CDR3 extends over 17 amino acids. Per the germline V gene, CDR1 is SGHDT and CDR2 is YYEEEE. V dropped 4 bases and J dropped 0; count of bases not matched to a gene: 7. The CDR3 protein is CASSDWTGSSGANVLTF. Written as DNA, the CDR3 is TGTGCCAGCAGCGACTGGACAGGTAGCTCTGGGGCCAACGTCCTGACTTTC. Filled out from reference TRBV5-6 and TRBJ2-6, the complete variable domain reads DAGVTQSPTHLIKTRGQQVTLRCSPKSGHDTVSWYQQALGQGPQFIFQYYEEEERQRGNFPDRFSGHQFPNYSSELNVNALLLGDSALYLCASSDWTGSSGANVLTFGAGSRLTVL.

The rearrangement joins TRBV10-2 to TRBJ2-1, with D possibly TRBD1 on 5 matching bases. The CDR3 is made up of 15 amino acids. The germline V gene has CDR1 WSHSY and CDR2 SAAADI. With 6 bases removed from V and 0 bases from J, the gap between germline ends came to 12 bases. The CDR3 DNA follows: TGCGCCAGCAGGTATGACAGTAGCTCCTACAATGAGCAGTTCTTC. This translates into CASRYDSSSYNEQFF.

This clonotype was found many times. The V call is TRBV6-2 or TRBV6-3, the J call TRBJ2-7; D is tentatively TRBD1 or TRBD2 (5 bases each). The CDR3 sequence is 14 residues long. Germline V gene sequence: CDR1 MNHEY, CDR2 SVGEGT. V gave up 8 bases and J gave up 0 bases, with 14 bases separating them. The DNA for the CDR3 is TGTGCCAGCTCGGGGAGAGGGGCCTCCTACGAGCAGTACTTC. This codes for CASSGRGASYEQYF.

V gene TRBV10-2 combines with J gene TRBJ2-2; TRBD1 matches 8 bases. Germline CDR1 WSHSY, CDR2 SAAADI. The CDR3 consists of 15 residues. Trimming removed 7 bases from V and 0 bases from J; junction bases left unmatched: 4. The CDR3 coding sequence is TGCGCCAGCAAAGCGACAGGGGCGAACACCGGGGAGCTGTTTTTT. Protein: CASKATGANTGELFF.

The CDR3 reads CASRDYQGGEQFF. The CDR3 region has the DNA TGCGCCAGCAGGGACTATCAGGGTGGGGAGCAGTTCTTC. The J gene is TRBJ2-1, the V gene TRBV5-1, with a possible D match to TRBD2 (6 bases). Germline V gene sequence: CDR1 SGHRS, CDR2 YFSETQ. The V end was cut by 5 bases, the J end by 10 bases, with 16 bases between. The CDR3 is 13 amino acids.

Ten or more counts support this clonotype. The gene calls are TRBV29-1 and TRBJ2-3; TRBD2 might be the D (5 bases). Between the trimmed V and J ends, which lost 4 bases and 5 bases, there was a span of 10 bases. The CDR3 length is 12 residues. Germline V gene sequence: CDR1 SQVTM, CDR2 ANQGSEA. The CDR3 DNA reads TGCAGCGTTGGAGGGTCGGGAGATACGCAGTATTTT. As protein: CSVGGSGDTQYF.

This clonotype came up many times. The chain joins TRBV12-3 or TRBV12-4 to TRBJ1-4, with D tentatively TRBD1 (5 bases). Trimming cost V 3 bases and J 8 bases, with 10 bases left between them. The CDR3 is 13 amino acids. The CDR3 region is CASSLTPGEKLFF. The CDR3 region has the DNA TGTGCCAGCAGTTTGACTCCAGGGGAAAAACTGTTTTTT.

About this clonotype: This may come from a read error, since a much larger clone is one base off. The chain employs TRBV7-2 and TRBJ1-2; D remains ambiguous. The V gene's germline CDR1 is SGHTA and CDR2 FQGNSA. The CDR3 has 14 amino acids. CDR3 sequence (DNA): TGTGCCGGCAGCTTAGCTCCGTCTATGAAGGGCTACACCTTC. This sequence encodes CAGSLAPSMKGYTF. The full variable domain, rest sourced from reference TRBV7-2 and TRBJ1-2, is GAGVSQSPSNKVTEKGKDVELRCDPISGHTALYWYRQSLGQGLEFLIYFQGNSAPDKSGLPSDRFSAERTGGSVSTLTIQRTQQEDSAVYLCAGSLAPSMKGYTFGSGTRLTVV.

A note on this clonotype: Mismatch with germline at one junction end may stem from a read error. The chain has TRBV5-1 and TRBJ1-1; no definite D call. The CDR3 has 13 residues. Germline V gene sequence: CDR1 SGHRS, CDR2 YFSETQ. The CDR3 region is CASSLEHGTDAFF. CDR3 in DNA: TGCGCCAGCAGCTTGGAGCATGGAACTGATGCTTTCTTT.

The chain recombines TRBV20-1 with TRBJ1-2; D gene uncertain. CDR1 and CDR2 (germline): DFQATT, SNEGSKA (reference sequence). V lost 1 base and J 5 bases, leaving 14 bases between the germline ends. The CDR3 has 14 residues. CDR3 bases: TGCAGTGCTAGAGTCCGGGGTAGGAGATATGGCTACACCTTC. The encoded protein is CSARVRGRRYGYTF.

In this sample, this clonotype turned up many times. The chain is built from TRBV20-1 and TRBJ2-1; 7 nucleotides line up with TRBD1. From germline, CDR1 is DFQATT and CDR2 SNEGSKA (reference sequence). With V trimmed by 0 bases and J by 12 bases, 11 bases remained unmatched. The CDR3 totals 14 residues. CDR3 bases: TGCAGTGCTAGAGATGGACAGGCTGGGTTCCGGCAGTTCTTC. Translated, it gives CSARDGQAGFRQFF.

Comments on this clonotype: This could be a read error, since a much larger clone is one nucleotide away. This chain joins TRBV20-1 and TRBJ2-7, with D maybe TRBD2 (7 bases). The germline V gene encodes CDR1 DFQATT and CDR2 SNEGSKA (reference sequence). CDR3 size: 16 residues. V lost 5 bases and J 7 bases, leaving 27 bases between the germline ends. For the CDR3, the DNA is TGCAGTGCTGGGCCCCCCTATGGGGGGGGCAACAATGAGCAGTACTTC. It is translated as CSAGPPYGGGNNEQYF.

In its sample, this clonotype was seen many times. The CDR3 region has the DNA TGCGCCAGCAGCCAAGAAGAGGGCGGGAGGCCCTACAATGAGCAGTTCTTC. It is translated as CASSQEEGGRPYNEQFF. J is TRBJ2-1 and V is TRBV4-1; 8 positions agree with TRBD2. V shed 0 bases, J shed 2 bases, and the junction held 6 bases outside the gene matches. This CDR3 is 17 amino acids long. CDR1 MGHRA and CDR2 YSYEKL come from the germline V gene.

This clonotype was observed at least ten times. This chain connects TRBV20-1 to TRBJ2-7, with TRBD2 identical over 12 bases. Germline CDR1 reads DFQATT; CDR2 reads SNEGSKA (reference sequence). V lost 5 bases and J lost 3; bases outside the gene matches: 5. This CDR3 spans 14 amino acids. CDR3 region: CSAPSSGRGYEQYF. CDR3 sequence (DNA): TGCAGTGCTCCGTCTAGCGGGAGGGGCTACGAGCAGTACTTC.

At least ten counts were recorded for this clonotype. This sequence joins TRBV7-9 and TRBJ2-3; 7 bases agree with TRBD2. The ends lost 4 bases at V and 3 bases at J; junction bases unmatched: 7. Looked up from germline, CDR1 is SEHNR and CDR2 is FQNEAQ (reference sequence). The CDR3 contains 15 residues. CDR3 in DNA: TGTGCCAGCAGCTCCGGGACTATTCAAACAGATACGCAGTATTTT. This gives the protein CASSSGTIQTDTQYF.

This clonotype has a single count. At one boundary the junction diverges from the germline segment, which might be a read error. The chain employs TRBV24-1 and TRBJ2-1; TRBD1 matches at 7 bases. This CDR3 comprises 14 residues. CDR1 and CDR2 (germline): KGHDR, SFDVKD. The CDR3 DNA follows: TGTGCCACCAGTACGGGACAGCACTACAATGGGCAGTTCTTC. It translates to CATSTGQHYNGQFF.

Comments on this clonotype: The junction departs from germline at one end; a sequencing error may be responsible. V and J are TRBV2 and TRBJ2-3, with 9 bases aligning to TRBD2. This CDR3 has 14 residues. Germline V CDR1 and CDR2: SNHLY, FYNNEI. CDR3: CARTTSGTTDAQYF. CDR3 nucleotide sequence: TGTGCCAGAACGACTAGCGGTACCACAGATGCGCAGTATTTT.

In its sample, this clonotype was seen many times. The chain combines TRBV5-1 with TRBJ2-1; 10 bases align to TRBD2. There are 16 residues in the CDR3. The germline V gene has CDR1 SGHRS and CDR2 YFSETQ. V dropped 0 bases and J dropped 9; count of bases not matched to a gene: 9. The CDR3 nucleotides read TGCGCCAGCAGCTTGGTAATAGCGGGAGGAGTTGGTGAGCAGTTCTTC. Translating it yields CASSLVIAGGVGEQFF.

This clonotype was seen only a few times. V and J are TRBV12-3 or TRBV12-4 and TRBJ2-5; 11 bases match TRBD2. The CDR3 covers 18 residues. After removal of 7 bases from V and 4 bases from J, the junction contained 17 bases not matched to a gene. The CDR3 reads CASTPGPVAGGPGETQYF. The CDR3 region has the DNA TGTGCCAGCACCCCGGGCCCCGTAGCGGGGGGGCCTGGAGAGACCCAGTACTTC.

The chain uses TRBV28 and TRBJ2-7, with 11 bases lining up with TRBD1. Losses at the gene ends were 6 bases for V and 12 bases for J; bases not matched to a gene: 13. The CDR3 extends over 14 amino acids. Germline V CDR1 and CDR2: MDHEN, SYDVKM. The CDR3 sequence: CASSSPGTGGFAYF. CDR3 sequence (DNA): TGTGCCAGCAGCTCTCCCGGGACAGGGGGTTTCGCGTACTTC.

About this clonotype itself: Its ends do not fully match the called genes, so a read error is possible. The chain employs TRBV29-1 and TRBJ2-5; D might be TRBD1 or TRBD2, each matching 6 bases. Per germline, CDR1 SQVTM and CDR2 ANQGSEA. The length of the CDR3 is 13 residues. Here the CDR3 DNA reads TGCAGCTTTGAAGGGGCAGGGGAGGAGACCCTGTACTTC. It specifies CSFEGAGEETLYF.

A word on this clonotype: The germline gene is not matched at one end of the junction; a read error may be the cause. The J gene is TRBJ1-1, the V gene TRBV5-1, with TRBD1 matching 7 bases. Germline loops: CDR1 SGHRS, CDR2 YFSETQ. The CDR3 runs 15 residues. The chain's CDR3 is CASSPVSTGNAEAFF. The CDR3 DNA is TGCGCCAGCAGCCCGGTCTCGACAGGGAACGCTGAAGCTTTCTTT.